This TCR beta chain was sequenced in a study of early T cells in non-severe SARS-CoV-2 infection. This clonotype was found many times. Its cognate antigen is unknown. Unique molecular identifiers (one per individual cDNA molecule) were attached. Using its own MiXCR run on the 5' RACE reads, TCRdb lists one record per CDR3 protein. The sample comprises tens of thousands of distinct CDR3 sequences, around 3% of which are singletons, and approximately 0.72% rests with the top ten. Study findings and constraints: Matches to VDJdb favored anti-spike CD8 responses and missed private and CD4 specificities.

This clonotype was obtained from an adult who was a healthcare worker with PCR-confirmed SARS-CoV-2 infection or an uninfected control (not recorded which). The sequencing sample was made of whole blood.

The CDR3 spells CASSGQTGREQPQHF. In DNA form, the CDR3 reads TGTGCCAGCAGTGGGCAGACAGGGCGCGAACAGCCCCAGCATTTT. V is TRBV25-1 and J is TRBJ1-5; 7 bases are a match to TRBD1. This CDR3 is 15 amino acids long. CDR1 is MGHDK, CDR2 SYGVNS, per germline. Trimming removed 4 bases from V and 7 bases from J; junction bases left unmatched: 10.